This T cell receptor beta chain originates from a study of control samples from healthy donors and cancer patients. The method was immunoSEQ multiplex PCR; TCRdb's version includes in-frame clones alone and lacks a portion of them. The table has around 120,000 clones, around 88% seen once; the top ten hold 3.4%. The CDR3 totals 16 residues. Looked up from germline, CDR1 is LGHDT and CDR2 is YNNKEL (reference sequence). The ends were cut back, 4 bases at V and 0 bases at J, with 13 bases in the middle. Sequenced sample: blood. The sequence was collected from a middle-aged man in good health. The chain couples TRBV3-1 (or the pseudogene TRBV3-2) to TRBJ1-5; D perhaps matches TRBD1 (5 bases). The CDR3 is CASSPLHGGSNQPQHF. As DNA, the CDR3 is TGTGCCAGCAGCCCCCTTCATGGGGGTAGCAATCAGCCCCAGCATTTT.